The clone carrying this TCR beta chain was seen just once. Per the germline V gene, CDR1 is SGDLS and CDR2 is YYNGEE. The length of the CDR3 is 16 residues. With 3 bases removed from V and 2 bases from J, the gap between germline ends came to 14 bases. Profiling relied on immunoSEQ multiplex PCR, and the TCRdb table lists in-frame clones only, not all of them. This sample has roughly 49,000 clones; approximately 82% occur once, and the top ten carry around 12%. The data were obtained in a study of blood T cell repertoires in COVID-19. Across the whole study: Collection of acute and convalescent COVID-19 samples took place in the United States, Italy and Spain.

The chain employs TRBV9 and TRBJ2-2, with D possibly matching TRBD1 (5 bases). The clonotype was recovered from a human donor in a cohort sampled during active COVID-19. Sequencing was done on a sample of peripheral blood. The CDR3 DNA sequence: TGTGCCAGCAGCGGACTGTGGCAGGGCAACACCGGGGAGCTGTTTTTT. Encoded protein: CASSGLWQGNTGELFF.